A selection of T cell receptor beta chains follows, all from one sample in a study of regulatory T cells in long-lasting Graves disease. TCRdb processed the multiplex PCR reads anew with MiXCR; each CDR3 protein has one entry. The sample includes 600,000 to 800,000 distinct CDR3 sequences, 25% to 30% of them seen just once. The specimen comprised peripheral blood mononuclear cells (PBMCs), sampled when the disease was refractory, from a patient treated with antithyroid drugs. The receptor source for this set is a female donor with Graves disease. CDR3s include the opening cysteine and the closing phenylalanine or tryptophan. The D gene is left open where the match is weak. Not every row has a clone size; where given, it reads once, few, many or a size class.

J gene: TRBJ1-4
V gene: TRBV20-1
D gene: -
clone size: few
CDR3 DNA: TGCAGTGCTATTGGGGGTGGGGAAAAACTGTTTTTT
CDR3 protein: CSAIGGGEKLFF

J gene: TRBJ1-5
V gene: TRBV2
D gene: TRBD1
clone size: many
CDR3 DNA: TGTGCCAGCAAGACAGGGAACAATCAGCCCCAGCATTTT
CDR3 protein: CASKTGNNQPQHF

J gene: TRBJ1-5
V gene: TRBV2
D gene: -
clone size: few
CDR3 DNA: TGTGCCAGCAGTGCGGACTATAGCAATCAGCCCCAGCATTTT
CDR3 protein: CASSADYSNQPQHF

J gene: TRBJ2-7
V gene: TRBV12-3/TRBV12-4
D gene: TRBD2
clone size: many
CDR3 DNA: TGTGCCAGCAGTCCCAGCGGGAGGGCCTGGGTACAGCAGTACTTC
CDR3 protein: CASSPSGRAWVQQYF

J gene: TRBJ1-5
V gene: TRBV19
D gene: -
clone size: -
CDR3 DNA: TGTGCCAGTACCCCAATCCCCGTAGTTAGGAGCAATCGGCCCCAGCATTTT
CDR3 protein: CASTPIPVVRSNRPQHF

J gene: TRBJ1-3
V gene: TRBV12-3/TRBV12-4
D gene: -
clone size: few
CDR3 DNA: TGTGCCAGCAGTCGCCGGGGGGCTGGAAACACCATATATTTT
CDR3 protein: CASSRRGAGNTIYF

J gene: TRBJ1-6
V gene: TRBV6-9
D gene: -
clone size: few
CDR3 DNA: TGTGCCAGCAGTTATTACGCAAGCTCCTATAATTCACCCCTCCACTTT
CDR3 protein: CASSYYASSYNSPLHF

J gene: TRBJ1-2
V gene: TRBV3-1
D gene: -
clone size: -
CDR3 DNA: TGTGCCAGCAGCCAAGGGGGGACTGCCCTAAAAAACTATGGCTACACCTTC
CDR3 protein: CASSQGGTALKNYGYTF

J gene: TRBJ1-2
V gene: TRBV19
D gene: TRBD1
clone size: -
CDR3 DNA: TGTGCCAGTAGTAACACTCAGGGGGCGAGTTTGGCCTATGGCTACACCTTC
CDR3 protein: CASSNTQGASLAYGYTF

J gene: TRBJ1-1
V gene: TRBV29-1
D gene: -
clone size: -
CDR3 DNA: TGCAGCGTTGATTGGGGGGGGGACACTGAAGCTTTCTTT
CDR3 protein: CSVDWGGDTEAFF

J gene: TRBJ1-1
V gene: TRBV14
D gene: -
clone size: -
CDR3 DNA: TGTGCCAGCAGCCAAAGGGCCGGGTACCCAACTGAAGCTTTCTTT
CDR3 protein: CASSQRAGYPTEAFF

J gene: TRBJ1-3
V gene: TRBV7-2
D gene: TRBD1
clone size: few
CDR3 DNA: TGTGCCAGCAGTGGACAGGCGGCTGGAAACACCATATATTTT
CDR3 protein: CASSGQAAGNTIYF

J gene: TRBJ2-5
V gene: TRBV12-5
D gene: TRBD2
clone size: many
CDR3 DNA: TGTGCTAGTGGTTTGCGGCTAGCGGGAGCGGGCGGTCCTCAAGAGACCCAGTACTTC
CDR3 protein: CASGLRLAGAGGPQETQYF

J gene: TRBJ1-5
V gene: TRBV3-1
D gene: TRBD1
clone size: -
CDR3 DNA: TGTGCCAGCAGCCAAGGAGCTGGGACAGGGTATAGCAATCAGCCCCAGCATTTT
CDR3 protein: CASSQGAGTGYSNQPQHF

J gene: TRBJ1-5
V gene: TRBV20-1
D gene: TRBD1
clone size: -
CDR3 DNA: TGCAGTGCTACCGACAGGGGCTATCAGCCCCAGCATTTT
CDR3 protein: CSATDRGYQPQHF

J gene: TRBJ1-1
V gene: TRBV14
D gene: -
clone size: few
CDR3 DNA: TGTGCCAGCAGCCGTAGCCGGGGGCGGGGGACTGAAGCTTTCTTT
CDR3 protein: CASSRSRGRGTEAFF

J gene: TRBJ2-1
V gene: TRBV19
D gene: TRBD1
clone size: once
CDR3 DNA: TGTGCCAGTAGTGACAGGGCTAGTTCCTACAATGAGCAGTTCTTC
CDR3 protein: CASSDRASSYNEQFF

J gene: TRBJ1-2
V gene: TRBV24-1
D gene: -
clone size: -
CDR3 DNA: TGTGCCACCAGTGAACCCGGACAGCTCTATGGCTACACCTTC
CDR3 protein: CATSEPGQLYGYTF

J gene: TRBJ2-1
V gene: TRBV10-1
D gene: -
clone size: few
CDR3 DNA: TGCGCCAGCAGTTGGACTGACGCCCCTCTCAATGAGCAGTTCTTC
CDR3 protein: CASSWTDAPLNEQFF

J gene: TRBJ2-2
V gene: TRBV6-1
D gene: -
clone size: -
CDR3 DNA: TGTGCCAGCAGTGAAAGCCCGACAGCCACCGGGGAGCTGTTTTTT
CDR3 protein: CASSESPTATGELFF

J gene: TRBJ1-1
V gene: TRBV2
D gene: -
clone size: few
CDR3 DNA: TGTGCCAGCAGAAACAGGCTTCCGAACACTGAAGCTTTCTTT
CDR3 protein: CASRNRLPNTEAFF

J gene: TRBJ1-2
V gene: TRBV7-7
D gene: -
clone size: many
CDR3 DNA: TGTGCCAGCAGCTTAGCGGACGGGAATGGCTACACCTTC
CDR3 protein: CASSLADGNGYTF

J gene: TRBJ2-2
V gene: TRBV12-3/TRBV12-4
D gene: -
clone size: many
CDR3 DNA: TGTGCCAGCAGTTTCGATTTAGGCGGAACGAACACCGGGGAGCTGTTTTTT
CDR3 protein: CASSFDLGGTNTGELFF

J gene: TRBJ1-1
V gene: TRBV2
D gene: -
clone size: few
CDR3 DNA: TGTGCCAGCTGTGTGGGGTGGAACACTGAAGCTTTCTTT
CDR3 protein: CASCVGWNTEAFF

J gene: TRBJ1-2
V gene: TRBV2
D gene: TRBD1
clone size: many
CDR3 DNA: TGTGCCAGCAGTGAATACCGGGACAGAAGCTATGGCTACACCTTC
CDR3 protein: CASSEYRDRSYGYTF

J gene: TRBJ2-5
V gene: TRBV29-1
D gene: -
clone size: few
CDR3 DNA: TGCAGCGTTGAAGGAGTGCAGACGAGGGAGACCCAGTACTTC
CDR3 protein: CSVEGVQTRETQYF

J gene: TRBJ1-5
V gene: TRBV12-3/TRBV12-4
D gene: TRBD1
clone size: -
CDR3 DNA: TGTGCCAGCAGTGACCGGGACAGGGGGGGCAATCAGCCCCAGCATTTT
CDR3 protein: CASSDRDRGGNQPQHF

J gene: TRBJ2-4
V gene: TRBV12-3/TRBV12-4
D gene: -
clone size: many
CDR3 DNA: TGTGCCAGCAGTTTCAGGGGGGGATTCGGAGCCAAAAACATTCAGTACTTC
CDR3 protein: CASSFRGGFGAKNIQYF

J gene: TRBJ2-1
V gene: TRBV12-3/TRBV12-4
D gene: TRBD2
clone size: -
CDR3 DNA: TGTGCCAGCGTGGAGTCTAGCGGTACGAGCTCCTACAATGAGCAGTTCTTC
CDR3 protein: CASVESSGTSSYNEQFF

J gene: TRBJ2-4
V gene: TRBV7-9
D gene: -
clone size: -
CDR3 DNA: TGTGCCAGCAGCTTAATTGTGGGGGGCAAAAACATTCAGTACTTC
CDR3 protein: CASSLIVGGKNIQYF

J gene: TRBJ1-2
V gene: TRBV4-2
D gene: -
clone size: few
CDR3 DNA: TGTGCCAGCAGCCAAGATAGGGCGGGCAGCTATGGCTACACCTTC
CDR3 protein: CASSQDRAGSYGYTF

J gene: TRBJ2-7
V gene: TRBV12-3/TRBV12-4
D gene: TRBD2
clone size: many
CDR3 DNA: TGTGCCAGCAGCCCGATAGCGGGAGTTAAATCCGAGCAGTACTTC
CDR3 protein: CASSPIAGVKSEQYF

J gene: TRBJ1-1
V gene: TRBV6-2/TRBV6-3
D gene: TRBD1
clone size: -
CDR3 DNA: TGTGCCAGCAGTTACTCGATTGGTCAGGGGGGCACTGAAGCTTTCTTT
CDR3 protein: CASSYSIGQGGTEAFF